The clone carrying this T cell receptor (beta chain) was seen a few times. Its antigen is as yet unknown. This entry belongs to a study of CD8 T cells in ankylosing spondylitis. Preparation of TCR beta libraries was done by quantitative 5'-RACE with molecular barcodes. Via MiXCR, TCRdb re-called the 5' RACE reads, giving one row per CDR3 protein. The sample carries around 280,000 distinct CDR3 sequences, about 19% recorded once. Notes on the study in general: Disease-linked clones were CD8+ and relatively rare in peripheral blood. What appeared characteristic of ankylosing spondylitis blood was a TCR beta motif of eight or nine highly homologous variants. There were earlier reports of some motif variants in reactive arthritis synovial fluid and blood.

Trimming left V 4 bases short and J 6 bases short, with 10 bases between. This CDR3 contains 13 residues. The specimen was blood, either unsorted or a sorted T cell fraction (not recorded which). This chain links TRBV12-3 or TRBV12-4 with TRBJ2-1; D not certain. This receptor was taken from a male donor with ankylosing spondylitis or in good health (not recorded which). In DNA form, the CDR3 reads TGTGCCAGCAGTTCTGGCAGAACCAATGAGCAGTTCTTC. It specifies CASSSGRTNEQFF.